The 30 T cell receptor beta chains reported below all come from one sample, sequenced in a study of identical twins. Using its own MiXCR run on the 5' RACE reads, TCRdb lists one record per CDR3 protein. Of 350,000 to 500,000 distinct CDR3 sequences in the sample, around a sixth were seen once. Sequenced input: naive T cells sorted from blood. Receptors were obtained from a man in his fifties in good health.

This clonotype was observed many times. The germline gene is not matched at one end of the junction; a read error may be the cause. This chain connects TRBV4-2 to TRBJ2-1, with D tentatively TRBD2 (5 bases). The CDR3 runs to 17 residues. Germline assignment: CDR1 LGHNA and CDR2 YNFKEQ. In DNA form, the CDR3 reads TGTGCCAGCAACCAAGGTTGGAGCGGTCTTGCCGACAATGAGCAGTTCTTC. Its protein product is CASNQGWSGLADNEQFF.

In this sample, this clonotype turned up many times. This sequence joins TRBV4-3 and TRBJ2-3, with D uncertain. Trimming removed 1 base from V and 5 bases from J, with 16 bases in between. Germline V gene lookup returns CDR1 LGHNA and CDR2 YSLEER. The length of the CDR3 is 16 residues. In nucleotides, the CDR3 is TGCGCCAGCAGCCAAGTTCCCCCCGTCCCTGGAGATACGCAGTATTTT. As protein: CASSQVPPVPGDTQYF.

The V call is TRBV6-1, the J call TRBJ2-3; TRBD1 aligns across 9 bases. Germline V gene data show CDR1 as MNHNS and CDR2 as SASEGT. This CDR3 has 17 residues. V shed 8 bases, J shed 3 bases, and the junction held 15 bases outside the gene matches. CDR3 sequence reads: CASHRGLSPEGTDTQYF. CDR3 nucleotides: TGTGCCAGCCACAGGGGGCTATCCCCTGAAGGGACAGATACGCAGTATTTT.

This clonotype was seen ten or more times. The chain is built from TRBV7-9 and TRBJ2-2; D gene ambiguous. V lost 5 bases and J 6 bases, leaving 10 bases between the germline ends. This CDR3 contains 13 residues. Germline lookup yields CDR1 SEHNR and CDR2 FQNEAQ (reference sequence). CDR3 in DNA: TGTGCCAGCAGCCCCGGCTGGTCCGGGGAGCTGTTTTTT. It codes for CASSPGWSGELFF.

In this sample, this clonotype turned up many times. This chain uses TRBV20-1 with TRBJ2-7; the D gene is possibly TRBD2 (5 bases). CDR3 length: 14 residues. Looked up from germline, CDR1 is DFQATT and CDR2 is SNEGSKA (reference sequence). Between the trimmed V and J ends, which lost 1 base and 1 base, there was a span of 11 bases. The CDR3 DNA sequence: TGCAGTGCTAGAGTGGGGAGTGGGTCCTACGAGCAGTACTTC. Translating gives CSARVGSGSYEQYF.

This clonotype has more than one count but fewer than ten. The V gene is TRBV28, the J gene TRBJ1-6; no reliable D call. The CDR3 length is 13 residues. V was trimmed by 6 bases and J by 10 bases, leaving 13 bases between them. Per the germline V gene, CDR1 is MDHEN and CDR2 is SYDVKM. The DNA of the CDR3 is TGTGCCAGCAGAACCCCGGAGTTCTCACCCCTCCACTTT. Translating gives CASRTPEFSPLHF.

This chain links TRBV7-2 with TRBJ2-7, with TRBD1 matching 8 bases. The CDR3 runs 14 residues. Germline CDR1 SGHTA, CDR2 FQGNSA. Losses at the gene ends were 5 bases for V and 5 bases for J; bases not matched to a gene: 8. CDR3 amino acids: CASSRGGQGHEQYF. CDR3 in DNA: TGTGCCAGCAGCCGCGGTGGACAGGGCCACGAGCAGTACTTC.

In this sample, this clonotype turned up many times. The chain uses TRBV5-6 and TRBJ2-1; D gene ambiguous. The CDR3 consists of 11 residues. Trimming pared 4 bases from V and 6 bases from J, leaving 5 bases between. Germline lookup yields CDR1 SGHDT and CDR2 YYEEEE. CDR3 sequence: CASSRINEQFF. The CDR3 nucleotides read TGTGCCAGCAGCAGAATCAATGAGCAGTTCTTC.

The chain has TRBV5-1 and TRBJ1-2; D gene unclear. The germline gives CDR1 SGHRS, CDR2 YFSETQ. V was clipped by 4 bases and J by 7 bases, with 17 bases between them. The CDR3 is made up of 14 amino acids. The CDR3 is CASSDQGGRGGYTF. CDR3 in DNA: TGCGCCAGCAGCGACCAAGGAGGGCGGGGTGGCTACACCTTC.

The chain uses TRBV6-6 and TRBJ1-2, with D possibly matching TRBD1 (6 bases). The CDR3 totals 13 residues. V dropped 7 bases and J dropped 7 bases, with 16 bases sitting between them. Per germline, CDR1 MNHNY and CDR2 SVGAGI (reference sequence). This chain's CDR3 is CASNPQGRGGYTF. The CDR3 DNA reads as TGTGCCAGCAACCCCCAGGGGCGCGGTGGCTACACCTTC.

The chain combines TRBV7-2 with TRBJ2-7; the D is unclear. The CDR3 is 12 residues long. CDR1 is SGHTA and CDR2 is FQGNSA in the germline V gene. Deletions cut 4 bases from V and 3 bases from J, with 7 bases between. The CDR3: CASSSLFYEQYF. As DNA, the CDR3 is TGTGCCAGCAGCTCCCTTTTCTACGAGCAGTACTTC.

The genes are TRBV10-3 and TRBJ1-1; D remains unclear. CDR3 size: 15 residues. Germline V gene data show CDR1 as ENHRY and CDR2 as SYGVKD. Between the trimmed V and J ends, which lost 2 bases and 1 base, there was a span of 11 bases. The CDR3 protein is CAISESRRGNTEAFF. For the CDR3, the DNA is TGTGCCATCAGTGAGAGTAGACGGGGGAACACTGAAGCTTTCTTT.

This clonotype was counted at least ten times. The rearrangement uses TRBV7-2 and TRBJ2-7; TRBD1 agrees at 7 bases. This CDR3 spans 14 amino acids. V shed 6 bases and J 0 bases; nucleotides not matched to a gene: 5. Germline CDR1 and CDR2: SGHTA and FQGNSA. The CDR3 DNA is TGTGCCAGCAGTCCAGGGGGATCCTCCTACGAGCAGTACTTC. It yields the protein CASSPGGSSYEQYF.

J is TRBJ2-7 and V is TRBV7-2; 11 bases fit TRBD1. The trim removed 8 bases at V and 5 bases at J, leaving 8 bases unmatched. CDR1 is SGHTA and CDR2 is FQGNSA in the germline V gene. This CDR3 region has 14 residues. The CDR3 nucleotides are TGTGCCAGCGATTCCGGGACAGGGGGTAACGAGCAGTACTTC. Protein sequence: CASDSGTGGNEQYF.

The rearrangement joins TRBV10-3 to TRBJ2-7; D possibly corresponds to TRBD2 (5 bases). The CDR3 runs 15 residues. Deletions cut 0 bases from V and 2 bases from J, with 11 bases between. Germline loops: CDR1 ENHRY, CDR2 SYGVKD. The CDR3 region has the DNA TGTGCCATCAGTGAGTCGTTCCCTAGCCCCTACGAGCAGTACTTC. This translates into CAISESFPSPYEQYF.

This clonotype was observed many times. CDR3 sequence reads: CASSFRELGYNEQFF. CDR3 coding DNA: TGTGCCAGCAGCTTTCGCGAGCTGGGTTACAATGAGCAGTTCTTC. The V gene is TRBV7-9, the J gene TRBJ2-1; no clear D. V was cut by 3 bases and J by 4 bases, with 13 bases left in between. Germline-derived CDR1 and CDR2 are SEHNR and FQNEAQ (reference sequence). The CDR3 covers 15 residues.

This clonotype has ten or more counts. This chain uses TRBV28 with TRBJ2-6; tentatively, D is TRBD2 (6 bases). Germline CDR1 and CDR2: MDHEN and SYDVKM. The V end was cut by 10 bases, the J end by 0 bases, with 19 bases between. The CDR3 contains 17 residues. CDR3 sequence reads: CATGGTEEYSGANVLTF. The CDR3 DNA follows: TGTGCCACCGGAGGGACGGAAGAATACTCTGGGGCCAACGTCCTGACTTTC.

This clonotype was seen a few times. This sequence joins TRBV4-1 and TRBJ1-3, with D uncertain. CDR3 length: 16 amino acids. V was shortened by 0 bases and J by 0 bases, with 9 bases between the two germline ends. Germline CDR1 is MGHRA and CDR2 is YSYEKL. CDR3 sequence (DNA): TGCGCCAGCAGCCAAGAGATTTACAACTCTGGAAACACCATATATTTT. It yields the protein CASSQEIYNSGNTIYF.

In regard to this clonotype: A clone one base away is much larger, so this may be a read error. CDR3: CASSLWPNTEAFF. The CDR3 region has the DNA TGTGCCAGCAGTTTATGGCCCAACACTGAAGCTTTCTTT. The chain uses TRBV12-3 or TRBV12-4 and TRBJ1-1; D unclear. The CDR3 loop spans 13 amino acids. V shed 2 bases and J shed 2 bases, with 6 bases lying between them.

This clonotype appeared many times. The chain is built from TRBV7-2 and TRBJ2-1, with 7 bases fitting TRBD1. Unmatched junction bases numbered 13, after V lost 5 bases and J lost 6 bases. Germline V lookup: CDR1 SGHTA, CDR2 FQGNSA. The CDR3 covers 16 residues. The CDR3 DNA reads as TGTGCCAGCAGCCGGGGACAGTCCCCCGGAGGCAATGAGCAGTTCTTC. It codes for CASSRGQSPGGNEQFF.

The sample holds many counts of this clonotype. The rearrangement links TRBV7-8 to TRBJ2-3; 12 positions agree with TRBD2. The CDR3 runs 19 residues. CDR1 is SGHVS and CDR2 is FQNEAQ in the germline V gene. Trimming removed 4 bases from V and 7 bases from J; junction bases left unmatched: 18. CDR3 sequence reads: CASSSTSGGPAKDSHTQYF. CDR3 nucleotides: TGTGCCAGCAGCTCCACTAGCGGGGGGCCCGCCAAGGATTCTCATACGCAGTATTTT. The whole variable domain, remainder taken from reference TRBV7-8 and TRBJ2-3, is GAGVSQSPRYKVAKRGQDVALRCDPISGHVSLFWYQQALGQGPEFLTYFQNEAQLDKSGLPSDRFFAERPEGSVSTLKIQRTQQEDSAVYLCASSSTSGGPAKDSHTQYFGPGTRLTVL.

This clonotype was recorded at least ten times. This chain uses TRBV6-4 with TRBJ2-1, with D possibly matching TRBD2 (5 bases). Germline CDR1 is MRHNA and CDR2 is SNTAGT. The CDR3 is 14 residues long. Trimming removed 6 bases from V and 5 bases from J, with 14 bases in between. This chain's CDR3 is CASSPMWTDNEQFF. In nucleotides, the CDR3 is TGTGCCAGCAGCCCCATGTGGACTGACAATGAGCAGTTCTTC.

The gene calls are TRBV19 and TRBJ2-7; possibly TRBD1 for D (5 bases). The CDR3 has 13 amino acids. Germline V gene sequence: CDR1 LNHDA, CDR2 SQIVND (reference sequence). Trimming took off 1 base at V and 7 bases at J, with 11 bases between the two ends. The CDR3 region is CASSIGGPGEQYF. For the CDR3, the DNA is TGTGCCAGTAGTATAGGAGGTCCAGGGGAGCAGTACTTC.

This clonotype was observed a handful of times. This chain links TRBV2 with TRBJ1-4; no clear D. Trimming stripped 2 bases from V and 8 bases from J, with 6 bases between. CDR3 length equals 12 residues. Germline V CDR1 and CDR2: SNHLY, FYNNEI. CDR3 sequence (DNA): TGTGCCAGCAGTGAACGAAGGGAAAAACTGTTTTTT. Its protein is CASSERREKLFF.

This clonotype was counted many times. J is TRBJ2-1 and V is TRBV10-3, with no clear D. Germline lookup yields CDR1 ENHRY and CDR2 SYGVKD. Deletions cut 7 bases from V and 4 bases from J, with 17 bases between. The CDR3 contains 15 residues. The CDR3 protein is CAITHTPGPYNEQFF. The CDR3 region has the DNA TGTGCCATCACCCACACTCCGGGTCCATACAATGAGCAGTTCTTC.

This clonotype occurred many times. The V gene is TRBV6-1, the J gene TRBJ1-4, with 8 bases identical to TRBD1. The CDR3 contains 15 residues. V was clipped by 7 bases and J by 8 bases; unmatched bases: 12. In germline, CDR1 is MNHNS, CDR2 SASEGT. The CDR3 is CASTRSQGAKEKLFF. The CDR3 nucleotides read TGTGCCAGCACCCGATCCCAGGGGGCAAAGGAAAAACTGTTTTTT.

This clonotype was recorded many times. This chain joins TRBV11-3 and TRBJ2-3, with D maybe TRBD1 (6 bases). V lost 4 bases, J lost 4 bases, and 12 bases lay in between. Germline loops: CDR1 SGHNT, CDR2 YENEEA. The CDR3 loop spans 14 amino acids. In DNA form, the CDR3 reads TGTGCCAGCAGCTCACCTTACAGGGCAGATACGCAGTATTTT. It yields the protein CASSSPYRADTQYF.

This clonotype appeared many times. V and J are TRBV10-3 and TRBJ1-1, with no clear D. The CDR3 covers 13 residues. Germline V lookup: CDR1 ENHRY, CDR2 SYGVKD. Trimming took 0 bases from V and 6 from J, leaving 8 bases between them. The chain's CDR3 is CAISESLGSEAFF. In DNA form, the CDR3 reads TGTGCCATCAGTGAGTCGTTGGGGTCTGAAGCTTTCTTT.

The genes are TRBV5-4 and TRBJ1-2, with 7 bases matching TRBD1. Per germline, CDR1 SGHNT and CDR2 YYREEE (reference sequence). The CDR3 contains 15 residues. Germline trimming cut 4 bases from V and 4 bases from J; bases unmatched to any gene: 10. CDR3 region: CASSILGGTAYGYTF. CDR3 nucleotides: TGTGCCAGCAGCATCCTAGGGGGGACAGCCTATGGCTACACCTTC.

In its sample, this clonotype was seen many times. The J gene is TRBJ2-1, the V gene TRBV29-1; possible D gene TRBD2, 5 bases. The germline V and J ends were trimmed by 2 bases and 4 bases, with 12 bases remaining between them. This CDR3 contains 14 residues. CDR1 and CDR2 (germline): SQVTM, ANQGSEA. CDR3 sequence reads: CSVESSGSYNEQFF. DNA for the CDR3: TGCAGCGTTGAAAGTTCGGGGTCGTACAATGAGCAGTTCTTC.